This T cell receptor beta chain was captured by sequencing in a study of blood T cells in healthy people across ages (dated by TCRdb to the mid-2010s). Study-level background: Template switching captured roughly one uniquely barcoded TCR beta cDNA molecule per two T cells in model experiments. To track age-related changes in TCR beta repertoire diversity, the study relied on deep sequencing normalized with unique cDNA molecular identifiers. The donors were divided into four age groups: young (average approximately 17 years), middle-aged (roughly 40), aged (around 59) and long-lived (82). For two donors (one aged 18 to 30 and one aged 80 or older), the study analyzed two additional independent replicas of 1 million unique cDNA reads from the same blood draw.

Notes on this clonotype: Its target antigen remains unknown. Its ends do not fully match the called genes, so a read error is possible.

Libraries were made using 5' RACE. Sequencing instrument: Illumina HiSeq 2500. A second PCR of about 6 to 12 cycles was run with a J-beta primer mix and a sample-barcoded 5' primer. Each TCR beta cDNA molecule received a unique molecular identifier from a template-switch 5' adaptor carrying 12 random nucleotides. Each sample yielded at least 3 million CDR3-containing paired-end reads. The Mint cDNA synthesis kit, primed by a TRBC-specific oligonucleotide, was used to synthesize first-strand cDNA from all RNA. All cDNA was treated with uracil-DNA glycosylase and then went through a first 18-cycle PCR with the universal primers M1SS and BC2_uni_R. Under the source paper's analysis protocol: For normalization, 1 million high-quality reads were randomly selected from each sample, with every read carrying a distinct molecular identifier. Instead of being binned into consensus sequences, reads with shared molecular identifiers were discarded. MiTCR, with a Q25 quality threshold and the strictest error-elimination algorithm, was used for CDR3 identification, clonotype clustering and error correction. Lower-bound total TCR beta diversity was estimated with a nonparametric unseen species model using Euler transformation. The public reads were reanalyzed by TCRdb: fastp trimming at Q25, MiXCR alignment, in-frame beta chains only. Rows merge per CDR3 protein into single entries with the most common DNA and genes. These V and J calls are TCRdb output, not the study's own analysis. The sample profile shows under 700,000 distinct CDR3 sequences; less than 25% of them were found once. Of the sample, under 9% is held by the ten largest clones.

Inclusive of the bounding cysteine and phenylalanine, the CDR3 is 14 residues long. Of all the DNA, just the CDR3 is kept, 42 bases in frame from base 1. The germline V gene encodes CDR1 DFQATT and CDR2 SNEGSKA (reference sequence). General findings and caveats noted by the study authors: Since profiling was done on bulk unsorted PBMCs, naive and antigen-experienced compartments could not be conclusively compared. The long-lived group showed more naive CD4+ T cells, fewer expanded clones and increased TCR diversity than the aged group, suggesting age selection. Because donor CMV infection status was unknown, age-related changes in expanded clonotypes were potentially confounded. As age increased, observed TCR beta diversity per million T cells dropped in a roughly linear way, and a significant reduction was already evident by age around 41. The percentage of naive T cells measured by flow cytometry correlated strongly with observed TCR beta diversity. Estimates of total diversity from one million sequenced T cells were regarded as lower bounds and underestimates.

The approximately 40 donors, aged 6 to 90 years, were systemically healthy Caucasian individuals from Russia. Each donor gave 8 to 10 milliliters of peripheral blood, drawn into EDTA-treated Vacutainer tubes. Ficoll-Paque density-gradient centrifugation was used to isolate PBMCs, with at least 7 million per sample. Trizol reagent was used to extract total RNA from the PBMCs, yielding at least 5.5 micrograms per sample. Naive CD45RAhigh/CD27high T cell percentages were measured by flow cytometry on a PBMC aliquot from every donor. This sample was also put to use in a study of T cells of mothers and their children. According to the second study: Nine systemically healthy Caucasian individuals served as donors, namely three mothers together with their six children. cDNA synthesis consumed the entire amount of extracted RNA, loaded at approximately 1.6 ug RNA in each 15 ul reaction. In the second PCR, the M1S primer added sample barcodes and 2-4 random nucleotides. Over 9.5 million TCR beta CDR3 reads were obtained for each mother, and some 3.1 million reads were obtained for each child. In both related and unrelated pairs, thymic selection shapes the output of TCR recombination in a similar way, with inherited differences having only a minor effect. Normalized repertoire overlap was always slightly but never significantly higher in related than unrelated mother-child pairs. With a sensitivity of approximately 93 clones per million clonotypes, no persistent microchimeric T cell clones were detected. Deep NGS was used in the study to compare the TCR beta repertoires of mothers and children and to look for features that separate related mother-child pairs from unrelated individuals. The mean age was 40 +/- 4 years for the mothers and around 10 +/- 4 years for the children. After adapters were ligated using NEBNext reagents, the libraries underwent 100+100 nt paired-end sequencing on an Illumina HiSeq 2000. To avoid cross-contamination, the mother libraries and the child libraries were prepared a month apart and sequenced in separate runs. Between about 500,000 and 2,300,000 distinct TCR beta clonotypes were identified per donor. Naive TCR beta clonotypes were estimated from low-frequency clonotypes matched to each donor's FACS-determined naive share, without sorting.

The receptor was derived from a boy aged 10-17 years in good health. The material sequenced was blood. The V gene is TRBV20-1 and the J gene is TRBJ1-2, with 7 central nucleotides matching TRBD1. The nucleotide sequence is TGCAGTGCTAGAGAGACGACAGGGAACTATGGCTGCACCTTC. This encodes CSARETTGNYGCTF.